One and the same sample provided the 28 T cell receptor beta chains below, sequenced in a study of cytomegalovirus exposure and HLA in healthy donors (TCRdb year 2017). Libraries were made using the immunoSEQ multiplex PCR assay. The multiplex PCR relied on a mix of 60 forward primers for TCR Vbeta segments and 13 reverse primers for TCR Jbeta segments. TCRdb re-hosts the immuneACCESS table, in-frame sequences only. Its copies lack some clones; in the studies checked, an unresolved V gene accounts for under half of them, and the cause for the rest is not known. The sample's clone listing holds about 200,000 clones. The top ten constitute more than 0.95% of the sample. Material for sequencing was PBMCs. These receptors were obtained from a girl aged 2 to 10 in good health and CMV-seropositive.

The V and J genes are TRBV27 and TRBJ1-1; tentatively, D is TRBD1 (5 bases). The CDR3 covers 12 residues. Germline-derived CDR1 and CDR2 are MNHEY and SMNVEV (reference sequence). V was clipped by 6 bases and J by 10 bases, with 15 bases between them. CDR3 protein: CASRGGVEGAFF. The DNA for the CDR3 is TGTGCCAGCAGGGGGGGGGTGGAGGGAGCTTTCTTT.

The rearrangement uses TRBV7-9 and TRBJ2-1; the D is unclear. CDR1 and CDR2 (germline): SEHNR, FQNEAQ (reference sequence). The CDR3 runs to 13 residues. Trimming removed 3 bases from V and 12 bases from J, with 15 bases in between. The CDR3 region has the DNA TGTGCCAGCAGCTTCGTCCCCGAACTTGGGCAGTTCTTC. Its translation is CASSFVPELGQFF.

The V call is TRBV6-1, the J call TRBJ2-7, with D uncertain. This CDR3 spans 14 amino acids. Germline-derived CDR1 and CDR2 are MNHNS and SASEGT. V shed 3 bases and J shed 4 bases, with 13 bases lying between them. CDR3 DNA: TGTGCCAGCAGTGACACCTTAGCCTCTTACGAGCAGTACTTC. Residues: CASSDTLASYEQYF.

The V call is TRBV28, the J call TRBJ2-4; 13 bases map to TRBD2. Germline CDR1 is MDHEN and CDR2 is SYDVKM. This CDR3 comprises 14 residues. The junction had 4 bases not matched to a gene; V was cut back by 7 bases and J by 7 bases. CDR3 in amino acids: CASTRLAGGNIQYF. In DNA, the CDR3 is TGTGCCAGCACCAGACTAGCGGGAGGTAACATTCAGTACTTC.

The V gene is TRBV11-2, the J gene TRBJ2-7; 10 bases match TRBD2. Per germline, CDR1 SGHAT and CDR2 FQNNGV. CDR3 length: 15 amino acids. Germline trimming cut 2 bases from V and 4 bases from J; bases unmatched to any gene: 5. The CDR3 nucleotides read TGTGCCAGCAGCTTAACTAGCGGGGACCCGTACGAGCAGTACTTC. Residues: CASSLTSGDPYEQYF.

Regarding this clone: A read error may account for a junction end that differs from germline. This sequence joins TRBV6-5 and TRBJ2-2; 7 bases fit TRBD2. Germline loops: CDR1 MNHEY, CDR2 SVGAGI. The CDR3 runs to 15 residues. The CDR3 sequence: CAGSLSGKNTGELFF. The DNA for the CDR3 is TGTGCCGGCAGCTTAAGCGGGAAGAACACCGGGGAGCTGTTTTTT.

The V gene is TRBV29-1, the J gene TRBJ2-7; D remains unclear. The germline CDR1 and CDR2 sequences are SQVTM and ANQGSEA. Trimming shortened V by 0 bases and J by 12 bases, and 12 bases separated the two germline ends. There are 11 residues in the CDR3. The CDR3, as DNA: TGCAGCGTTGAAGAAGCGAGACGCGCGTACTTC. Its translation is CSVEEARRAYF.

The chain employs TRBV1 and TRBJ2-7; the table calls TRBD2, which could not be checked here. TRBV1 is classified as a pseudogene. The CDR3 extends over 15 amino acids. For the CDR3, the DNA is TGCACCAGCAGCCAAGATGATAGCGGTACCTACGAGCAGTACTTC. As protein: CTSSQDDSGTYEQYF.

V gene TRBV5-6 combines with J gene TRBJ2-3, with D perhaps TRBD2 (6 bases). Germline CDR1 reads SGHDT; CDR2 reads YYEEEE. Trimming cost V 3 bases and J 5 bases, with 7 bases left between them. There are 12 residues in the CDR3. For the CDR3, the DNA is TGTGCCAGCAGCTCCGGGGGAGATACGCAGTATTTT. This translates into CASSSGGDTQYF.

This chain connects TRBV27 to TRBJ2-7; TRBD1 matches at 10 bases. CDR1 and CDR2 from the germline V gene are MNHEY and SMNVEV (reference sequence). V gave up 3 bases and J gave up 3 bases; unmatched junction bases: 5. This CDR3 is 15 amino acids long. CDR3 sequence: CASSLGTGANYEQYF. The CDR3, as DNA: TGTGCCAGCAGTTTGGGGACAGGGGCCAACTACGAGCAGTACTTC.

V usage is TRBV27 and J usage is TRBJ1-5; D not resolved. Trimming stripped 0 bases from V and 3 bases from J, with 3 bases between. The V gene's germline CDR1 is MNHEY and CDR2 SMNVEV (reference sequence). The CDR3 totals 13 residues. CDR3 in amino acids: CASSLSLNQPQHF. In nucleotides, the CDR3 is TGTGCCAGCAGTTTATCCCTCAATCAGCCCCAGCATTTT.

The V call is TRBV5-4, the J call TRBJ1-1; no firm D call. V was shortened by 7 bases and J by 2 bases, with 12 bases between the two germline ends. This CDR3 is built from 13 residues. The germline V gene has CDR1 SGHNT and CDR2 YYREEE (reference sequence). The CDR3 region has the DNA TGTGCCAGCGGAAATCAGGCCAACACTGAAGCTTTCTTT. This gives the protein CASGNQANTEAFF. The full variable domain, rest sourced from reference TRBV5-4 and TRBJ1-1, is ETGVTQSPTHLIKTRGQQVTLRCSSQSGHNTVSWYQQALGQGPQFIFQYYREEENGRGNFPPRFSGLQFPNYSSELNVNALELDDSALYLCASGNQANTEAFFGQGTRLTVV.

This chain joins TRBV10-3 and TRBJ2-1; D is perhaps TRBD2 (6 bases). Germline V gene lookup returns CDR1 ENHRY and CDR2 SYGVKD. V was pared by 11 bases and J by 6 bases, with 11 bases between. CDR3 length: 11 residues. The DNA for the CDR3 is TGTGCCCTCGGGGGAGGCAATGAGCAGTTCTTC. This encodes CALGGGNEQFF.

The chain combines TRBV29-1 with TRBJ1-1; 7 nucleotides line up with TRBD1. This CDR3 contains 13 residues. V lost 6 bases, J lost 0 bases, and 4 bases stayed unmatched. The V gene's germline CDR1 is SQVTM and CDR2 ANQGSEA. The CDR3 DNA sequence: TGCAGCGTCTCGGGACAGATGAACACTGAAGCTTTCTTT. This gives the protein CSVSGQMNTEAFF.

CDR3 coding DNA: TGTGCCAGCCTACAGGAGTGGACAGGGAGCTCTGGGGCCAACGTCCTGACTTTC. Its protein is CASLQEWTGSSGANVLTF. The rearrangement joins TRBV21-1 to TRBJ2-6; the table's D call, TRBD1, has no DNA check behind it. TRBV21-1 is marked as a pseudogene. CDR3 length: 18 residues.

The J gene is TRBJ1-2, the V gene TRBV28; 7 bases are a match to TRBD1. The CDR3 sequence is 12 residues long. Germline trimming cut 3 bases from V and 8 bases from J; bases unmatched to any gene: 3. CDR1 and CDR2 from the germline V gene are MDHEN and SYDVKM. The CDR3 reads CASSLRDSGYTF. The DNA of the CDR3 is TGTGCCAGCAGTTTGAGGGACAGCGGCTACACCTTC.

This sequence joins TRBV9 and TRBJ1-3; D remains unclear. Germline V gene sequence: CDR1 SGDLS, CDR2 YYNGEE. V dropped 3 bases and J dropped 4 bases, with 17 bases sitting between them. The CDR3 is 16 residues long. The CDR3 loop reads CASSAQAGLLGNTIYF. CDR3 coding DNA: TGTGCCAGCAGCGCACAAGCAGGTTTGCTAGGAAACACCATATATTTT.

The chain links TRBV7-6 to TRBJ2-7; possibly TRBD1 for D (5 bases). V lost 1 base to trimming and J lost 6 bases, with 10 bases between them. Germline V gene sequence: CDR1 SGHVS, CDR2 FNYEAQ. The CDR3 runs 13 residues. The CDR3 loop reads CASSLEIRAEQYF. The CDR3 DNA sequence: TGTGCCAGCAGCTTAGAAATCAGGGCCGAGCAGTACTTC.

The V call is TRBV4-1, the J call TRBJ2-1; the match to TRBD2 covers 8 bases. V dropped 4 bases and J dropped 4; count of bases not matched to a gene: 9. This CDR3 comprises 16 residues. Germline V gene sequence: CDR1 MGHRA, CDR2 YSYEKL. CDR3 coding DNA: TGCGCCAGCAGCCGTATACTAGCGGAAGCGTACAATGAGCAGTTCTTC. This encodes CASSRILAEAYNEQFF.

The gene calls are TRBV18 and TRBJ2-2, with a possible D match to TRBD2 (6 bases). Trimming took 8 bases from V and 4 from J, leaving 20 bases between them. CDR3 length: 16 residues. Looked up from germline, CDR1 is KGHSH and CDR2 is LQKENI. The CDR3 DNA reads TGTGCCAGCCAAAGACTACAGGACGGGGGCACCGGGGAGCTGTTTTTT. The encoded protein is CASQRLQDGGTGELFF.

The chain is built from TRBV28 and TRBJ1-5; D may be TRBD1 (6 bases). CDR1 MDHEN and CDR2 SYDVKM come from the germline V gene. The length of the CDR3 is 14 residues. V was pared by 7 bases and J by 2 bases, with 12 bases between. Here the CDR3 reads CASTLNRGNQPQHF. The CDR3 nucleotides are TGTGCCAGCACCCTGAACAGGGGCAATCAGCCCCAGCATTTT.

The chain recombines TRBV15 with TRBJ2-2; D perhaps matches TRBD1 (5 bases). This CDR3 spans 17 amino acids. Deletions cut 5 bases from V and 3 bases from J, with 19 bases between. Per germline, CDR1 LNHNV and CDR2 YYDKDF (reference sequence). The CDR3 coding sequence is TGTGCCACCAGCCTTCGACAGACCCTTGGGTACACCGGGGAGCTGTTTTTT. It yields the protein CATSLRQTLGYTGELFF.

The chain has TRBV29-1 and TRBJ1-1; D remains unclear. There are 11 residues in the CDR3. Germline CDR1 reads SQVTM; CDR2 reads ANQGSEA. The germline V and J ends were trimmed by 4 bases and 5 bases, with 8 bases remaining between them. CDR3 sequence (DNA): TGCAGCGTTGTCGGAGGGACTGAAGCTTTCTTT. This translates into CSVVGGTEAFF. The full variable domain, with the rest looked up from reference TRBV29-1 and TRBJ1-1, is SAVISQKPSRDICQRGTSLTIQCQVDSQVTMMFWYRQQPGQSLTLIATANQGSEATYESGFVIDKFPISRPNLTFSTLTVSNMSPEDSSIYLCSVVGGTEAFFGQGTRLTVV.

CDR3 region: CASSESGGPGPQHF. DNA for the CDR3: TGTGCCAGCAGTGAATCAGGGGGGCCGGGGCCCCAGCATTTT. The chain joins TRBV6-1 to TRBJ1-5, with 7 bases that match TRBD1. The junction had 7 bases not matched to a gene; V was cut back by 2 bases and J by 9 bases. The CDR3 loop spans 14 amino acids. Germline CDR1 reads MNHNS; CDR2 reads SASEGT.

The chain carries TRBV7-9 and TRBJ2-7; unclear D gene. CDR3 length equals 12 residues. V shed 11 bases and J shed 0 bases, with 11 bases lying between them. The V gene's germline CDR1 is SEHNR and CDR2 FQNEAQ (reference sequence). The CDR3 nucleotides are TGTGCCGCGGCGGCAGACTCCTACGAGCAGTACTTC. Amino acids: CAAAADSYEQYF. The whole variable domain, filled in from reference TRBV7-9 and TRBJ2-7, reads DTGVSQNPRHKITKRGQNVTFRCDPISEHNRLYWYRQTLGQGPEFLTYFQNEAQLEKSRLLSDRFSAERPKGSFSTLEIQRTEQGDSAMYLCAAAADSYEQYFGPGTRLTVT.

This chain joins TRBV5-1 and TRBJ2-5, with unresolved D. Trimming stripped 0 bases from V and 3 bases from J, with 9 bases between. The germline CDR1 and CDR2 sequences are SGHRS and YFSETQ. The CDR3 sequence is 14 residues long. The CDR3 DNA reads TGCGCCAGCAGCTTGGAAGTCCCAGAAGAGACCCAGTACTTC. Amino acids: CASSLEVPEETQYF.

This chain connects TRBV28 to TRBJ2-7; weak D call: TRBD2 (5 bases). V was pared by 10 bases and J by 3 bases, with 13 bases between. Germline values: CDR1 MDHEN, CDR2 SYDVKM. The CDR3 contains 12 residues. The CDR3 DNA sequence: TGTGCCACCAAAGGACTTGGCTACGAGCAGTACTTC. This gives the protein CATKGLGYEQYF.

The V gene is TRBV7-8, the J gene TRBJ2-7; 15 bases fit TRBD2. Germline-derived CDR1 and CDR2 are SGHVS and FQNEAQ. The trim removed 5 bases at V and 4 bases at J, leaving 6 bases unmatched. This CDR3 is 16 amino acids long. CDR3 bases: TGTGCCAGCAGCCCTGGGACTAGCGGGAGGAATTACGAGCAGTACTTC. Its translation: CASSPGTSGRNYEQYF.